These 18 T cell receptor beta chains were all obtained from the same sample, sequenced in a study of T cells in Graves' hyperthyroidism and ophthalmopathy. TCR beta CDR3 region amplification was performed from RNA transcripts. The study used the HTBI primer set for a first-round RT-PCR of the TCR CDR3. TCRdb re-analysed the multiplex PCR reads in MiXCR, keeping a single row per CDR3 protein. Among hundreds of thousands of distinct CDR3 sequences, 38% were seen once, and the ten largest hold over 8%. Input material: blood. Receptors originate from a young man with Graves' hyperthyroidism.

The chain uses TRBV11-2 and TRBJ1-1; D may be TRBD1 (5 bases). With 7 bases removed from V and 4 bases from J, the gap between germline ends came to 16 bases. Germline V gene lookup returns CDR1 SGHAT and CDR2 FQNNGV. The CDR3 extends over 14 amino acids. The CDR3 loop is CASTSGRISTEAFF. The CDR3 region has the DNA TGTGCCAGCACCTCGGGACGGATCTCCACTGAAGCTTTCTTT.

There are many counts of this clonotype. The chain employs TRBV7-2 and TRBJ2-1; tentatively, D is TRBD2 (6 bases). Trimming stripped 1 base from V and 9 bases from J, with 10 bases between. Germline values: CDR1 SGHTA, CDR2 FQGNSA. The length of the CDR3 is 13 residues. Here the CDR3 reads CASSLGLGGEQFF. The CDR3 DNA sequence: TGTGCCAGCAGCTTAGGGTTGGGGGGTGAGCAGTTCTTC.

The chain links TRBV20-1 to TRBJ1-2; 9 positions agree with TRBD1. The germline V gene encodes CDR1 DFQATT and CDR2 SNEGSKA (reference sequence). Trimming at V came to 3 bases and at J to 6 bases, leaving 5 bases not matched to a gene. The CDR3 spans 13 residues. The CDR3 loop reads CSARGDRVDGYTF. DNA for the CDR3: TGCAGTGCTAGGGGGGACAGGGTGGATGGCTACACCTTC.

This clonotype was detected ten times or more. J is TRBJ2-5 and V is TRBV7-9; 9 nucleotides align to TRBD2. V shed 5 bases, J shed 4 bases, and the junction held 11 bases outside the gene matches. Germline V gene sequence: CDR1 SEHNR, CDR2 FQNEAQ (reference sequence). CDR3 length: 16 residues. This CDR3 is CASSAWASGDRETQYF. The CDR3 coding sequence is TGTGCCAGCAGCGCCTGGGCTAGCGGGGATCGAGAGACCCAGTACTTC. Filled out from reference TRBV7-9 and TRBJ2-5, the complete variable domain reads DTGVSQNPRHKITKRGQNVTFRCDPISEHNRLYWYRQTLGQGPEFLTYFQNEAQLEKSRLLSDRFSAERPKGSFSTLEIQRTEQGDSAMYLCASSAWASGDRETQYFGPGTRLLVL.

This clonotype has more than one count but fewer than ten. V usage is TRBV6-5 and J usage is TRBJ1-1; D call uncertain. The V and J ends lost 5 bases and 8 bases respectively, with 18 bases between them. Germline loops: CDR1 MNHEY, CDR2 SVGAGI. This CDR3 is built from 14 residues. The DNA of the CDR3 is TGTGCCAGCAGTCACGGGCCCTCCGGGGAGGAAGCTTTCTTT. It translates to CASSHGPSGEEAFF.

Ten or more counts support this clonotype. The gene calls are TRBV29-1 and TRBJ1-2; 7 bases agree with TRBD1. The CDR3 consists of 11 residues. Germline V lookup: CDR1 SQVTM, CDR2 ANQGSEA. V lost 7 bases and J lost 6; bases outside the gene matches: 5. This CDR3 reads CSAGQANGYTF. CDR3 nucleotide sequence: TGCAGCGCCGGACAGGCCAATGGCTACACCTTC.

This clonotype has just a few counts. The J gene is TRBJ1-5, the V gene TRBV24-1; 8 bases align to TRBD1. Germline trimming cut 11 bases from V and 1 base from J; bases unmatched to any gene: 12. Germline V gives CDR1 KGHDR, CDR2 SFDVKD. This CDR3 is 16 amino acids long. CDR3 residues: CASSIGQGWSNQPQHF. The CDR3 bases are TGTGCCAGCAGCATCGGACAGGGTTGGAGCAATCAGCCCCAGCATTTT.

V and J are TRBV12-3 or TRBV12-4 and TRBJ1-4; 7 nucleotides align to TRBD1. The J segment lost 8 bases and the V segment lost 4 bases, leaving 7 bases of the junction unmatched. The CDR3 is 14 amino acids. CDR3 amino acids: CASSYTGVSEKLFF. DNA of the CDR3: TGTGCCAGCAGTTATACAGGGGTTAGCGAAAAACTGTTTTTT.

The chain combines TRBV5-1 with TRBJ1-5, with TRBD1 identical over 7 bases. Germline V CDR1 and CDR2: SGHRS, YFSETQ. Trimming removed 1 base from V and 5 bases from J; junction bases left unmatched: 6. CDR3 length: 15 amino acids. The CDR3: CASSLTSGGYQPQHF. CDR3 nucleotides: TGCGCCAGCAGCTTGACTTCAGGGGGTTATCAGCCCCAGCATTTT.

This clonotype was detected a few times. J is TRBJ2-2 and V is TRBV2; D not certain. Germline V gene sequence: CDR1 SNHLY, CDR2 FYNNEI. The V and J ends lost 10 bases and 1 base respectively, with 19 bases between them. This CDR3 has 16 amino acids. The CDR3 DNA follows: TGTGCCACTTCTTACCTGGGCCCCGGGAACACCGGGGAGCTGTTTTTT. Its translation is CATSYLGPGNTGELFF.

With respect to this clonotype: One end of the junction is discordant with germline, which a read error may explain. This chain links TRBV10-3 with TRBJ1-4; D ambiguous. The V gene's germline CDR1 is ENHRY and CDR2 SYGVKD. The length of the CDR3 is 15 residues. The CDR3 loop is CASSPITPTNEKLFF. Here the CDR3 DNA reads TGTGCCAGCAGTCCCATCACTCCGACTAATGAAAAACTGTTTTTT.

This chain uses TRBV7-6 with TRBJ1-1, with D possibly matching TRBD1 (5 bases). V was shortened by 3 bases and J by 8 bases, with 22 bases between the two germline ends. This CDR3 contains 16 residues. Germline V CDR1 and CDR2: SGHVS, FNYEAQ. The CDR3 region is CASSFPPWFRGAEAFF. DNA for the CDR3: TGTGCCAGCAGCTTTCCTCCTTGGTTCCGGGGCGCCGAAGCTTTCTTT. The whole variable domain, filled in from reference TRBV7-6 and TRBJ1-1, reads GAGVSQSPRYKVTKRGQDVALRCDPISGHVSLYWYRQALGQGPEFLTYFNYEAQQDKSGLPNDRFSAERPEGSISTLTIQRTEQRDSAMYRCASSFPPWFRGAEAFFGQGTRLTVV.

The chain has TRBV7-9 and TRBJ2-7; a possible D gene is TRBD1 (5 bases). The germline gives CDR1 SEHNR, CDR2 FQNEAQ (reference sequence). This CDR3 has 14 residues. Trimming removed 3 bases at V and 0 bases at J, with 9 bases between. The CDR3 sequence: CASSLQQASYEQYF. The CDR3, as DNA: TGTGCCAGCAGCTTGCAACAGGCCTCCTACGAGCAGTACTTC.

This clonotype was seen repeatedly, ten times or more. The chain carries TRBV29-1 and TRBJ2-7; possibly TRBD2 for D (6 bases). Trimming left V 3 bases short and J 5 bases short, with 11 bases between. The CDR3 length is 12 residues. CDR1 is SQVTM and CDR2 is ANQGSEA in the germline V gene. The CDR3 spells CSVEGLADEQYF. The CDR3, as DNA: TGCAGCGTTGAGGGATTAGCGGACGAGCAGTACTTC.

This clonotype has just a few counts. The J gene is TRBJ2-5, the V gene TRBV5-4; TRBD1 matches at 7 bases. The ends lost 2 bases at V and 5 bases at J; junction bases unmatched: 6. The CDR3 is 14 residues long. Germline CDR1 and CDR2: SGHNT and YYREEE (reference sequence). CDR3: CASSFSGGRETQYF. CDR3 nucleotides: TGTGCCAGCAGCTTTTCAGGGGGTCGGGAGACCCAGTACTTC.

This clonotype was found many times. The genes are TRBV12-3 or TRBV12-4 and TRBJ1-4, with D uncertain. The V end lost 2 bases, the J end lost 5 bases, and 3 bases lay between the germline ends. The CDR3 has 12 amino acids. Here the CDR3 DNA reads TGTGCCAGCAGTTTACGGAATGAAAAACTGTTTTTT. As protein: CASSLRNEKLFF.

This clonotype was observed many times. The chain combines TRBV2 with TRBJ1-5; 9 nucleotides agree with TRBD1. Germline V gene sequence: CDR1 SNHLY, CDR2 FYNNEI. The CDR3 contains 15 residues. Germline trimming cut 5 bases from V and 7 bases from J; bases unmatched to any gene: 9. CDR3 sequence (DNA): TGTGCCAGCAGTTGGGGACAGGGACTGGGGCAGCCCCAGCATTTT. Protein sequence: CASSWGQGLGQPQHF. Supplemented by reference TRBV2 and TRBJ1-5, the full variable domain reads EPEVTQTPSHQVTQMGQEVILRCVPISNHLYFYWYRQILGQKVEFLVSFYNNEISEKSEIFDDQFSVERPDGSNFTLKIRSTKLEDSAMYFCASSWGQGLGQPQHFGDGTRLSIL.

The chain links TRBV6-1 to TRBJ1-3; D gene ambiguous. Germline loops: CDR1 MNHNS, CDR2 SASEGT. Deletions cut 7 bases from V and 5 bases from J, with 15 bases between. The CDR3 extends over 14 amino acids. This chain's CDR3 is CASTRMLSRNTIYF. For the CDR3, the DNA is TGTGCCAGCACCCGGATGTTATCTCGAAACACCATATATTTT.